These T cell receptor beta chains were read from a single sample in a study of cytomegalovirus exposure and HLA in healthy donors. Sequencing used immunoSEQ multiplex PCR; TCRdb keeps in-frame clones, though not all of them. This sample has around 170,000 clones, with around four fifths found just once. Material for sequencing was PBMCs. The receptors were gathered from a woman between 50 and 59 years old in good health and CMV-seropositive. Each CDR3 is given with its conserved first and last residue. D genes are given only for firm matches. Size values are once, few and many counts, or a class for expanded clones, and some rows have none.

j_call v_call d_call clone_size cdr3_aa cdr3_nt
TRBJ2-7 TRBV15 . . CATSRPQGSEQYF TGTGCCACCAGCAGGCCTCAGGGATCCGAGCAGTACTTC
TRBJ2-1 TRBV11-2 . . CASSLLGEQFF TGTGCCAGCAGCCTACTAGGTGAGCAGTTCTTC
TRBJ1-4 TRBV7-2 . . CASSPSTLGTNEKLFF TGTGCCAGCAGCCCCTCAACACTCGGGACTAATGAAAAACTGTTTTTT
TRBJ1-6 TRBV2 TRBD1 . CASRGRGRGDNSPLHF TGTGCCAGCAGGGGGCGCGGCAGGGGGGATAATTCACCCCTCCACTTT
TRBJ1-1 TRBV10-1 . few CATTYREMNTEAFF TGCGCCACCACTTACAGGGAGATGAACACTGAAGCTTTCTTT
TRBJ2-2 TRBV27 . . CASTPFKGITGELFF TGTGCCAGCACTCCCTTCAAGGGGATCACCGGGGAGCTGTTTTTT
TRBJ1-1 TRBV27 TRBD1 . CASSLRQGAYTEAFF TGTGCCAGCAGTCTCCGACAGGGGGCTTACACTGAAGCTTTCTTT
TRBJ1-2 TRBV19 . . CASSIDPREGGYTF TGTGCCAGTAGTATAGACCCCCGTGAGGGTGGCTACACCTTC
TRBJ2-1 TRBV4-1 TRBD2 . CASALESGAYNEQFF TGCGCCAGTGCCTTAGAAAGCGGGGCTTACAATGAGCAGTTCTTC
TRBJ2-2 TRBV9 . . CASRDITGELFF TGTGCCAGCAGGGACATAACCGGGGAGCTGTTTTTT
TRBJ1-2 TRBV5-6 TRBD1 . CASSLGTGGASGYGYTF TGTGCCAGCAGCTTGGGGACAGGGGGGGCGTCGGGCTATGGCTACACCTTC
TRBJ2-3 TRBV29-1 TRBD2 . CSVEETSGGSTDTQYF TGCAGCGTTGAAGAGACTAGCGGGGGGAGCACAGATACGCAGTATTTT
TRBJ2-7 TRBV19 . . CASSERGSYEQYF TGTGCCAGTAGCGAGAGGGGGAGCTACGAGCAGTACTTC
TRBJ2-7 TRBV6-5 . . CASSYSTRTGSYEQYF TGTGCCAGCAGTTACAGTACACGGACTGGCTCCTACGAGCAGTACTTC
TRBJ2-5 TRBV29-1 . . CSVDQGGETQYF TGCAGCGTTGATCAGGGGGGAGAGACCCAGTACTTC
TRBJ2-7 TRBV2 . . CASSETGSYEQYF TGTGCCAGCAGTGAAACGGGCTCCTACGAGCAGTACTTC
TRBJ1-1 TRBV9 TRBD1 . CASSAQPGQGSAEDTEAFF TGTGCCAGCAGCGCCCAACCGGGACAGGGGTCGGCGGAGGACACTGAAGCTTTCTTT